This T cell receptor beta chain was retrieved from a study of human thymus T cells (dated by TCRdb to the early 2020s). With respect to the entire study: The study used under 10 infant thymus samples plus four related peripheral blood samples to characterize TCR alpha and beta repertoires. Donor ages ranging from about 6 to 250 days were recorded, and more than five male and a couple of female infants were included in the cohort. The research as a whole found: On average, thymus samples yielded 750,000 to 1,000,000 unique TCRB clonotypes, whereas blood samples yielded about 80,000. Biased V and J gene segment usage appeared to be present in both thymic and peripheral blood repertoires. Highly overlapping thymic TCR repertoires among unrelated individuals were reported in the related research.

This clone occurred a few times. This receptor's antigen is unknown. No base quality values were provided; no much bigger clone lies one nucleotide off. The immunoSEQ multiplex PCR assay was used to amplify the TCRB and TCRAD loci from a standardized amount of quality-controlled genomic DNA. Amplicons spanned the V(D)J region at a length sufficient to cover the CDR3 and identify V and J genes. Amplicon sequencing was performed on an Illumina platform through the commercial immunoSEQ service. For the original study's pipeline: Primer bias and sequencing errors were corrected as previously described, and TCRAD and TCRB definitions were based on the IMGT database. Analysis of the repertoires was done with immunoSEQ Analyzer 3.0 and VDJTools and included basic statistics, V/J segment usage, diversity estimates, rarefaction and pairwise overlap. Diversity was estimated with Chao1, ChaoE, Efron-Thisted, Shannon and inverse Simpson indices, and also on datasets down-sampled to the smallest sample. Repertoire overlap was determined by strict matching of CDR3 nucleotide sequence, V gene and J gene, and Jaccard-based multidimensional scaling clustering was applied. The source is immuneACCESS, and TCRdb retained only in-frame sequences with V and J called. Part of the clones is not carried over; for the studies checked, unresolved V genes explain less than half of this, and the remainder is unexplained. The V and J calls and clone size come from that table; D and trimming were worked out from the DNA. The table for this sample lists about 130,000 clones; 90% to 95% of them were counted only once. 0.02% to 0.025% of the sample rests with the top ten.

The thymus tissue came from surgical resects taken out during corrective cardiac surgery. Donors were immunologically healthy infants undergoing open corrective cardiac surgery for congenital heart defects in Finland. Thymocytes were freed from the tissue by mechanical means and kept at -70 degrees C as pellets of roughly 9-30 million cells. A QIAsymphony instrument was used to extract genomic DNA from frozen cell pellets. V is trimmed back by 6 bases and J by 4 bases, and the junction contains 14 bases that no gene match accounts for. CDR1 and CDR2 are drawn from the germline V gene: SNHLY, FYNNEI. The CDR3 starts with the cysteine, ends with the phenylalanine, and has 16 residues. This entry keeps only the CDR3 DNA: 48 bases, framed from base 1.

The chain employs TRBV2 and TRBJ2-5; 7 central bases correspond to TRBD2. Sequenced material: thymus tissue. This TCR derives from a boy less than two years old with a congenital heart defect but otherwise immunologically healthy. The CDR3 protein sequence reads: CASSGVAGSGGETQYF. DNA sequence: TGTGCCAGCAGCGGTGTAGCGGGTTCCGGAGGAGAGACCCAGTACTTC.